The 9 T cell receptor beta chains reported below all come from one sample, sequenced in a study of post-analysis software for immune sequencing data. Points from the study as a whole: With TRBV5-6, TRBV5-1 and TRBV20-1 included, about five TRBV segments were more frequent in patients than in controls.

The TCR beta cDNA libraries contained unique molecular identifiers. Each CDR3 protein is one row after TCRdb ran MiXCR on the PCR reads. In the table there are 430,000 or so distinct CDR3 sequences, 30% to 40% of which are singletons. The antigens for these receptors are not known. Sequenced sample: blood. The receptors shown here come from a girl between 2 and 10 years old with multiple sclerosis.

The chain uses TRBV4-2 and TRBJ2-5, with D perhaps matching TRBD1 (5 bases). Per the germline V gene, CDR1 is LGHNA and CDR2 is YNFKEQ. The CDR3 contains 17 residues. The V end was cut by 2 bases, the J end by 11 bases, with 27 bases between. The CDR3 is CASSQPFRLFRESEQYF. The CDR3 bases are TGTGCCAGCAGCCAACCTTTTCGGCTGTTCAGGGAAAGTGAGCAGTACTTC.

V usage is TRBV4-2 and J usage is TRBJ2-2; D is unclear. Trimming stripped 0 bases from V and 13 bases from J, with 12 bases between. From germline, CDR1 is LGHNA and CDR2 YNFKEQ. This CDR3 is 13 amino acids long. The DNA for the CDR3 is TGTGCCAGCAGCCAAGATGAGGCCCAAGGGCTGTTTTTT. It specifies CASSQDEAQGLFF.

This clonotype has a handful of counts. The CDR3 sequence is CASVSGQGPTYEQYF. CDR3 bases: TGTGCCAGCGTGTCGGGACAGGGGCCCACCTACGAGCAGTACTTC. This chain joins TRBV27 and TRBJ2-7, with 10 bases identical to TRBD1. The CDR3 has 15 amino acids. In germline, CDR1 is MNHEY, CDR2 SMNVEV (reference sequence). Trimming cost V 8 bases and J 2 bases; bases outside gene matches: 9.

The chain employs TRBV5-8 and TRBJ1-5; D may be TRBD1 (5 bases). V lost 0 bases, J lost 7 bases, and 20 bases lay in between. Germline-derived CDR1 and CDR2 are SGHTS and YDEGEE. The CDR3 spans 17 residues. The CDR3 region is CASSLGGVLSAWQPQHF. CDR3 nucleotide sequence: TGTGCCAGCAGCTTGGGGGGGGTCCTTAGTGCATGGCAGCCCCAGCATTTT.

The chain is built from TRBV7-2 and TRBJ2-4; no reliable D call. The last part of the DNA fits TRBJ2-7 better; the J call may be wrong. This CDR3 contains 12 residues. CDR1 SGHTA and CDR2 FQGNSA come from the germline V gene. CDR3 region: CASSQYSGEQYF. DNA for the CDR3: TGTGCCAGCAGCCAGTACTCCGGCGAGCAGTACTTC.

The table lists this clonotype with a few counts. The CDR3 DNA follows: TGTGCCAGCAGGGTAGCGGGGGCCGAATACAATGAGCAGTTCTTC. Its protein product is CASRVAGAEYNEQFF. The chain joins TRBV28 to TRBJ2-1; 9 nucleotides match TRBD2. V shed 6 bases, J shed 4 bases, and the junction held 7 bases outside the gene matches. Germline-derived CDR1 and CDR2 are MDHEN and SYDVKM. CDR3 length: 15 residues.

This clonotype was detected only a few times. The chain recombines TRBV29-1 with TRBJ2-7; D unresolved. Germline CDR1 reads SQVTM; CDR2 reads ANQGSEA. CDR3 length: 13 amino acids. V was pared by 4 bases and J by 3 bases, with 13 bases between. This CDR3 is CSVVEGARYEQYF. CDR3 coding DNA: TGCAGCGTTGTTGAAGGAGCACGCTACGAGCAGTACTTC.

The chain couples TRBV28 to TRBJ2-3, with TRBD1 identical over 7 bases. CDR3 length: 14 residues. Trimming took 2 bases from V and 4 from J; bases not matched to a gene: 3. Germline lookup yields CDR1 MDHEN and CDR2 SYDVKM. CDR3 coding DNA: TGTGCCAGCAGTTTAGTCCAGGGGGCAGATACGCAGTATTTT. This translates into CASSLVQGADTQYF.

The chain carries TRBV5-1 and TRBJ2-3; 12 bases fit TRBD2. The germline gives CDR1 SGHRS, CDR2 YFSETQ. V lost 0 bases to trimming and J lost 1 base; unmatched junction nucleotides: 3. The CDR3 runs to 17 residues. CDR3: CASSLGRLAGGTDTQYF. In DNA form, the CDR3 reads TGCGCCAGCAGCTTGGGGCGACTAGCGGGAGGCACAGATACGCAGTATTTT.